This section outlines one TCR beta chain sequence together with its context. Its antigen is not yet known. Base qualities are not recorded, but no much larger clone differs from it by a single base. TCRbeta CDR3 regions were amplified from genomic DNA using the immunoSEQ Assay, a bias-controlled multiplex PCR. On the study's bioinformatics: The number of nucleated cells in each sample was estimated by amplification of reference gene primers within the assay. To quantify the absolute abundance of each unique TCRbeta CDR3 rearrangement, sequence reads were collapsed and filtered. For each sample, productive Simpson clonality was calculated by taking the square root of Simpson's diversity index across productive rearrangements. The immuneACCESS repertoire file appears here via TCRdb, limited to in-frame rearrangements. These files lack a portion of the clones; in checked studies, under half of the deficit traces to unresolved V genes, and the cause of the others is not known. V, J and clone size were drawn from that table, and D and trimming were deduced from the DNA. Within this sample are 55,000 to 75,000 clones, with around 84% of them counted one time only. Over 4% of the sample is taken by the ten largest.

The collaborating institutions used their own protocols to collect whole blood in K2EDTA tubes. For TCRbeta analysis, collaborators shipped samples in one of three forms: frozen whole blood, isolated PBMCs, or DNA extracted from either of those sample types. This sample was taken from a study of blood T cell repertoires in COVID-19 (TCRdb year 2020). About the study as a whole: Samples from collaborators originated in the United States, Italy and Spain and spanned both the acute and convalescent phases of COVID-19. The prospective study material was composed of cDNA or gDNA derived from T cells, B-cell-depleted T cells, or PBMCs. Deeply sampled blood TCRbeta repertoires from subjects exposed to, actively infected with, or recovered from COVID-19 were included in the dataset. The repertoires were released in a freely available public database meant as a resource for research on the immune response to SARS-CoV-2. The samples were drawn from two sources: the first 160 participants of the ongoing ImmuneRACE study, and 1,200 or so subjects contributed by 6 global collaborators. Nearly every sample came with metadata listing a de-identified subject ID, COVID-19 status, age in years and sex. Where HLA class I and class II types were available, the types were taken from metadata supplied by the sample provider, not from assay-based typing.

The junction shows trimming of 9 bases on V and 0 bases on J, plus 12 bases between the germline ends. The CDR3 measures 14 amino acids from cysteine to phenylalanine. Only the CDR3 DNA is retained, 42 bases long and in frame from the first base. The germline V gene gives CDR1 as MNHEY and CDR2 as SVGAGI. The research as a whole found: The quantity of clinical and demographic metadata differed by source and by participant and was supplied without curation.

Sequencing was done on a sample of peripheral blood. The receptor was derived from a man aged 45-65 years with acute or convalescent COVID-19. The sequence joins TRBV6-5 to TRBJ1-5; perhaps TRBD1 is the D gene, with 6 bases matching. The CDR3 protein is CASRTANSNQPQHF. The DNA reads TGTGCCAGTCGGACAGCTAATAGCAATCAGCCCCAGCATTTT.